This T cell receptor (beta chain) was found in a study of blood T cells in healthy people across ages. Study-level points and caveats: Older individuals had lower TCR beta diversity per million T cells (the decline was roughly linear).

With V trimmed by 4 bases and J by 5 bases, 8 bases remained unmatched. Germline values: CDR1 LNHNV, CDR2 YYDKDF (reference sequence). The CDR3 consists of 15 residues. Each sample yielded at least 5 micrograms of PBMC total RNA. It was with a sample-barcoded 5' primer and a J-beta primer mix that a second PCR of roughly 7 to 12 cycles was run. A 12-random-nucleotide template-switch adaptor tagged each cDNA molecule. From each sample, at least 3 million paired-end reads containing CDR3 were obtained. TCRdb called the 5' RACE reads again in MiXCR, with one record for every CDR3 protein. The sample holds about 1.4 million distinct CDR3 sequences; roughly 59% are singletons and the top ten take over 5%. In the case of this clonotype: The antigen remains undetermined.

Sequencing was done on a sample of blood. The chain has TRBV15 and TRBJ2-5, with TRBD1 matching 9 bases. The TCR sequence derives from a man between 18 and 29 years old in good health. Written as DNA, the CDR3 is TGTGCCACCAGCATCCGGGACAGGGTGGTGGAGACCCAGTACTTC. As protein: CATSIRDRVVETQYF.